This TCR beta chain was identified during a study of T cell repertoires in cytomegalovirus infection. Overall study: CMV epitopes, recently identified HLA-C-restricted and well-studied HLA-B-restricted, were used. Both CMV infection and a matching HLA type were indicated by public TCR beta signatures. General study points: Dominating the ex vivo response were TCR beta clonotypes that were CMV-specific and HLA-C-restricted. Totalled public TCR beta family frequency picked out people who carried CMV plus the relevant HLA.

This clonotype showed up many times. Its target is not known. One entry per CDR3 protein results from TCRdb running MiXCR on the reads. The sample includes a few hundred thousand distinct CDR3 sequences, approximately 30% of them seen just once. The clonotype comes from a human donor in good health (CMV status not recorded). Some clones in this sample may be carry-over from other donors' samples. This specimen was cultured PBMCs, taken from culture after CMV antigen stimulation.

This CDR3 reads CASSADLGGRNSGANVLTF. The CDR3 DNA reads TGTGCCAGCAGCGCGGACTTGGGCGGGCGGAACTCTGGGGCCAACGTCCTGACTTTC. This sequence joins TRBV9 and TRBJ2-6, with TRBD2 as a possible D gene (5 bases). The V gene lost 3 bases and the J gene lost 0 bases, with 19 bases spanning the gap. The CDR3 length is 19 residues. In germline, CDR1 is SGDLS, CDR2 YYNGEE.